This T cell receptor beta chain appears in the sequencing data of a study of PD-L1 blockade in urothelial cancer. Study overall: Beginning in the mid-2010s, patients received atezolizumab, given as 1,200 mg intravenously every 3 weeks.

As regards this clone: Its cognate antigen is unknown.

Study-level results: Lower pretreatment blood TCR clonality, under the median, predicted better survival, researchers reported.

Time point described: peripheral blood 6 weeks after treatment start. Synthetic templates analogous to TCR were spiked into all PCRs individually. The repertoire was sequenced with immunoSEQ multiplex PCR; TCRdb's copy has only in-frame clones and lacks some. The sample shows around 80,000 clones, 80% to 95% of them seen only once. CDR3 length equals 12 residues. The ends were cut back, 5 bases at V and 5 bases at J, with 7 bases in the middle. CDR1 and CDR2 from the germline V gene are LNHNV and YYDKDF (reference sequence). The chain has TRBV15 and TRBJ1-5; D ambiguous. The source is a woman at least 80 years old with urothelial cancer. The specimen comprised PBMCs, sampled around atezolizumab (anti-PD-L1) treatment. CDR3 sequence: CATSVRYQPQHF. CDR3 coding DNA: TGTGCCACCAGCGTCAGATATCAGCCCCAGCATTTT.